A selection of T cell receptor beta chains follows, all from one sample in a study of CD8+ T cells in alopecia areata. TCRdb's table, derived via immunoSEQ multiplex PCR, lists solely in-frame clones and lacks some. The sample shows more than 150,000 clones, under 60% of them seen only once. The sample here was CD8+ T cells sorted from blood, taken at week 0. The receptors were sampled from a human donor with alopecia areata. The CDR3 runs from the conserved cysteine through the conserved F or W. A D gene is named only where the DNA matches it firmly. Where a row states a size, it is once, few, many or the class of an expanded clone; other rows omit it.

-	TRBV28	-	TRBJ2-7	CASSLGYEQYF	TGTGCCAGCAGTTTGGGCTACGAGCAGTACTTC
few	TRBV9	TRBD2	TRBJ2-5	CASSETSSQETQYF	TGTGCCAGCAGCGAGACTAGCAGCCAAGAGACCCAGTACTTC
-	TRBV9	TRBD1	TRBJ2-5	CASSVDRGETQYF	TGTGCCAGCAGCGTCGACAGGGGTGAGACCCAGTACTTC
medium-sized	TRBV7-2	-	TRBJ2-6	CASSLSTGANVLTF	TGTGCCAGCAGCTTAAGTACCGGGGCCAACGTCCTGACTTTC
large	TRBV4-3	-	TRBJ2-7	CASSQVADSYEQYF	TGCGCCAGCAGCCAAGTAGCGGACTCCTACGAGCAGTACTTC
few	TRBV13	-	TRBJ2-3	CASSFRDTQYF	TGTGCCAGCAGCTTTCGAGATACGCAGTATTTT
few	TRBV7-2	-	TRBJ1-4	CASKERGETNEKLFF	TGTGCCAGCAAAGAAAGAGGGGAAACTAATGAAAAACTGTTTTTT
-	TRBV11-2	-	TRBJ2-7	CASSFPPSYEQYF	TGTGCCAGCAGCTTTCCACCATCCTACGAGCAGTACTTC
few	TRBV29-1	-	TRBJ2-7	CSVELADTYEQYF	TGCAGCGTTGAGTTAGCTGACACCTACGAGCAGTACTTC
-	TRBV4-2	-	TRBJ2-6	CASSRSSGANVLTF	TGTGCCAGCAGCCGCTCGTCTGGGGCCAACGTCCTGACTTTC
-	TRBV29-1	-	TRBJ2-7	CSVSPGGPGEQYF	TGCAGCGTTTCTCCGGGGGGCCCTGGCGAGCAGTACTTC
-	TRBV6-5	-	TRBJ1-1	CASSPGTGVEAFF	TGTGCCAGCAGCCCAGGGACGGGCGTTGAAGCTTTCTTT
once	TRBV5-6	TRBD1	TRBJ1-2	CASSGGTATIF	TGTGCCAGCAGCGGAGGGACAGCTACGATCTTC
few	TRBV29-1	TRBD2	TRBJ2-3	CSVQGLAGGGSDTQYF	TGCAGCGTACAGGGACTAGCGGGGGGAGGGTCAGATACGCAGTATTTT
-	TRBV30	-	TRBJ1-2	CAWSTGTDYGYTF	TGTGCCTGGTCCACCGGGACGGACTATGGCTACACCTTC
few	TRBV2	-	TRBJ2-6	CASRDIQGANVLTF	TGTGCCAGCAGGGATATCCAGGGGGCCAACGTCCTGACTTTC
-	TRBV9	-	TRBJ2-7	CASSTSGTSPGEQYF	TGTGCCAGCAGCACTTCCGGGACAAGTCCCGGCGAGCAGTACTTC
-	TRBV27	TRBD1	TRBJ1-1	CASRDRQKQGEAFF	TGTGCCAGTCGGGACAGACAAAAACAGGGTGAAGCTTTCTTT